Each of the 30 T cell receptor beta chains below was sequenced from the same sample in a study of blood T cell repertoires in COVID-19 (dated by TCRdb to the early 2020s). Receptor amplification or capture employed the immunoSEQ multiplex PCR assay. TCRdb holds this immuneACCESS table with in-frame rearrangements only. Some clones are missing; in checked studies, unresolved V genes explain under half, and the rest has no known cause. The sample records more than 150,000 clones, 85% to 90% of which are singletons. The ten largest clonotypes hold more than 3% of the sample. Material for sequencing was peripheral blood. The receptors stem from a woman aged 70-85 years with acute or convalescent COVID-19.

The chain links TRBV15 to TRBJ2-1; D might be TRBD1 (6 bases). V was shortened by 1 base and J by 12 bases, with 10 bases between the two germline ends. The length of the CDR3 is 12 residues. Germline V gives CDR1 LNHNV, CDR2 YYDKDF (reference sequence). CDR3 coding DNA: TGTGCCACCAGCAGAGTACAGGGATCGCAGTTCTTC. It encodes CATSRVQGSQFF.

This chain uses TRBV7-2 with TRBJ1-1; 7 positions agree with TRBD1. Germline V gene data show CDR1 as SGHTA and CDR2 as FQGNSA. The CDR3 contains 16 residues. V lost 3 bases to trimming and J lost 0 bases; unmatched junction nucleotides: 7. CDR3 nucleotide sequence: TGTGCCAGCAGCTTTGGGCCGGGACAGCTGAACACTGAAGCTTTCTTT. Protein sequence: CASSFGPGQLNTEAFF. The variable domain in full, with the rest retrieved from reference TRBV7-2 and TRBJ1-1, is GAGVSQSPSNKVTEKGKDVELRCDPISGHTALYWYRQSLGQGLEFLIYFQGNSAPDKSGLPSDRFSAERTGGSVSTLTIQRTQQEDSAVYLCASSFGPGQLNTEAFFGQGTRLTVV.

The CDR3 spells CASSVGPVSYEQYF. The DNA for the CDR3 is TGTGCCAGCAGCGTAGGCCCGGTCTCCTACGAGCAGTACTTC. This chain uses TRBV9 with TRBJ2-7, with D unclear. Trimming removed 0 bases from V and 0 bases from J, with 7 bases in between. This CDR3 contains 14 residues. CDR1 is SGDLS and CDR2 is YYNGEE in the germline V gene.

This chain connects TRBV5-1 to TRBJ2-2; possible D gene TRBD1, 5 bases. V dropped 5 bases and J dropped 0 bases, with 14 bases sitting between them. CDR1 and CDR2 (germline): SGHRS, YFSETQ. There are 16 residues in the CDR3. CDR3 protein: CASSTGSSSNTGELFF. CDR3 nucleotide sequence: TGCGCCAGCAGTACAGGAAGCAGTTCGAACACCGGGGAGCTGTTTTTT.

This chain connects TRBV28 to TRBJ2-7, with 7 bases aligning to TRBD2. Germline lookup yields CDR1 MDHEN and CDR2 SYDVKM. This CDR3 comprises 16 residues. V gave up 9 bases and J gave up 2 bases; unmatched junction bases: 16. CDR3 in DNA: TGTGCCAGTTCGACCCCGGGCGGGAGAGTTGCCTACGAGCAGTACTTC. This encodes CASSTPGGRVAYEQYF.

The chain has TRBV11-2 and TRBJ2-1, with D possibly matching TRBD1 (5 bases). Trimming left V 0 bases short and J 1 base short, with 16 bases between. The germline CDR1 and CDR2 sequences are SGHAT and FQNNGV. This CDR3 has 18 residues. The CDR3 DNA follows: TGTGCCAGCAGCTTAGAGACCCCACAGGCTTATTCCTACAATGAGCAGTTCTTC. It is translated as CASSLETPQAYSYNEQFF.

The chain links TRBV3-1 (or the pseudogene TRBV3-2) to TRBJ2-7, with D uncertain. CDR3 length: 12 amino acids. Trimming took 2 bases from V and 4 from J, leaving 6 bases between them. The germline CDR1 and CDR2 sequences are LGHDT and YNNKEL (reference sequence). CDR3 residues: CASSQSVYEQYF. CDR3 DNA: TGTGCCAGCAGCCAATCCGTTTACGAGCAGTACTTC.

The J gene is TRBJ2-7, the V gene TRBV28; 14 nucleotides match TRBD2. The CDR3 is 17 residues long. From germline, CDR1 is MDHEN and CDR2 SYDVKM. The ends lost 2 bases at V and 1 base at J; junction bases unmatched: 4. CDR3 DNA: TGTGCCAGCAGTTTAGGGACTAGCGGGAGACGTTCCTACGAGCAGTACTTC. Protein product: CASSLGTSGRRSYEQYF.

The rearrangement uses TRBV6-2 or TRBV6-3 and TRBJ1-5; D gene unclear. CDR1 and CDR2 from the germline V gene are MNHEY and SVGEGT. Trimming pared 3 bases from V and 9 bases from J, leaving 18 bases between. The CDR3 has 15 amino acids. The CDR3: CASSYGGAQSVPQHF. The CDR3 DNA reads as TGTGCCAGCAGTTATGGTGGAGCGCAATCAGTGCCCCAGCATTTT.

The genes are TRBV5-6 and TRBJ1-1, with D maybe TRBD1 (6 bases). Germline assignment: CDR1 SGHDT and CDR2 YYEEEE. V was trimmed by 2 bases and J by 4 bases, leaving 18 bases between them. CDR3 length: 16 residues. CDR3 sequence: CASSFARGGVLTEAFF. DNA for the CDR3: TGTGCCAGCAGCTTCGCCAGGGGAGGGGTACTCACTGAAGCTTTCTTT.

This chain's CDR3 is CASSQDRGLTGELFF. CDR3 sequence (DNA): TGTGCCAGCAGCCAGGACAGGGGGCTCACCGGGGAGCTGTTTTTT. The rearrangement links TRBV5-6 to TRBJ2-2; 11 bases map to TRBD1. The CDR3 consists of 15 residues. Germline assignment: CDR1 SGHDT and CDR2 YYEEEE. V was pared by 4 bases and J by 4 bases, with 3 bases of the junction left unmatched.

In DNA, the CDR3 is TGTGCCACCAGCAGAGGAGGGGGAGAAATATACGAGCAGTACTTC. Protein sequence: CATSRGGGEIYEQYF. The V call is TRBV15, the J call TRBJ2-7; a weak D match, TRBD1 (6 bases). CDR3 size: 15 residues. CDR1 and CDR2 (germline): LNHNV, YYDKDF (reference sequence). Deletions cut 1 base from V and 4 bases from J, with 14 bases between.

This clone was seen a few times. The chain joins TRBV5-1 to TRBJ2-2; 7 positions match TRBD1. The V gene end was trimmed by 0 bases and the J gene end by 6 bases; junction bases not matched to a gene: 5. The germline V gene encodes CDR1 SGHRS and CDR2 YFSETQ. The CDR3 contains 15 residues. The CDR3: CASSLAQGLAGELFF. DNA for the CDR3: TGCGCCAGCAGCTTGGCACAGGGGCTAGCCGGGGAGCTGTTTTTT.

The sample holds one count of this clone. The chain combines TRBV3-1 (or the pseudogene TRBV3-2) with TRBJ1-3; D is ambiguous. Germline V CDR1 and CDR2: LGHDT, YNNKEL (reference sequence). The V end was cut by 2 bases, the J end by 0 bases, with 8 bases between. There are 15 residues in the CDR3. The CDR3 spells CASSQRFSSGNTIYF. In nucleotides, the CDR3 is TGTGCCAGCAGCCAACGTTTTAGCTCTGGAAACACCATATATTTT.

The chain joins TRBV6-5 to TRBJ2-1; 14 bases map to TRBD2. Germline-derived CDR1 and CDR2 are MNHEY and SVGAGI. The junction had 8 bases not matched to a gene; V was cut back by 5 bases and J by 14 bases. The CDR3 totals 14 residues. The CDR3 DNA reads TGTGCCAGCAGTACTACCGGGACTAGCGGGAGTGAGTTCTTC. Its translation is CASSTTGTSGSEFF.

The chain uses TRBV30 and TRBJ1-2, with 9 bases identical to TRBD1. V dropped 1 base and J dropped 0; count of bases not matched to a gene: 9. This CDR3 comprises 17 residues. In germline, CDR1 is GTSNPN, CDR2 SVGIG (reference sequence). The DNA of the CDR3 is TGTGCCTGGAGTGCCAGACTGGGACAGGGCACTAACTATGGCTACACCTTC. Its translation is CAWSARLGQGTNYGYTF. Together with reference TRBV30 and TRBJ1-2, the CDR3 gives the full variable domain: SQTIHQWPATLVQPVGSPLSLECTVEGTSNPNLYWYRQAAGRGLQLLFYSVGIGQISSEVPQNLSASRPQDRQFILSSKKLLLSDSGFYLCAWSARLGQGTNYGYTFGSGTRLTVV.

The chain carries TRBV5-1 and TRBJ2-3; 7 bases are a match to TRBD1. The CDR3 sequence is 15 residues long. Germline V CDR1 and CDR2: SGHRS, YFSETQ. V shed 1 base, J shed 2 bases, and the junction held 4 bases outside the gene matches. CDR3 sequence reads: CASSLSGQTTDTQYF. In nucleotides, the CDR3 is TGCGCCAGCAGCTTGTCGGGACAGACCACAGATACGCAGTATTTT.

This chain uses TRBV12-3 or TRBV12-4 with TRBJ2-5; D unclear. The length of the CDR3 is 13 residues. Deletions cut 3 bases from V and 14 bases from J, with 19 bases between. The chain's CDR3 is CASSFRFDSPTYF. In DNA form, the CDR3 reads TGTGCCAGCAGTTTTCGATTTGACTCACCTACCTACTTC.

The J gene is TRBJ2-2, the V gene TRBV4-3; D unclear. Germline V gene data show CDR1 as LGHNA and CDR2 as YSLEER. Trimming took 4 bases from V and 5 from J, leaving 14 bases between them. The length of the CDR3 is 15 residues. CDR3 nucleotide sequence: TGCGCCAGCAGCCCAGGTGCTCCCGTGACCGGGGAGCTGTTTTTT. As protein: CASSPGAPVTGELFF.

The chain couples TRBV7-9 to TRBJ2-2; D is uncertain. This CDR3 contains 13 residues. V gave up 2 bases and J gave up 2 bases, with 3 bases separating them. CDR1 SEHNR and CDR2 FQNEAQ come from the germline V gene (reference sequence). CDR3: CASSLTNTGELFF. The CDR3 nucleotides are TGTGCCAGCAGCTTAACTAACACCGGGGAGCTGTTTTTT.

The chain recombines TRBV11-3 with TRBJ1-3; 9 bases agree with TRBD1. The germline gives CDR1 SGHNT, CDR2 YENEEA. The V and J ends lost 10 bases and 6 bases, in that order; junction bases with no gene match: 10. This CDR3 is built from 14 residues. The CDR3 bases are TGTGCCACCCAACAGGGGGCAAGGGAAAACACCATATATTTT. It yields the protein CATQQGARENTIYF. The variable domain in full, with the rest retrieved from reference TRBV11-3 and TRBJ1-3, is EAGVVQSPRYKIIEKKQPVAFWCNPISGHNTLYWYLQNLGQGPELLIRYENEEAVDDSQLPKDRFSAERLKGVDSTLKIQPAELGDSAVYLCATQQGARENTIYFGEGSWLTVV.

CDR3 residues: CASSLAGGSQGTQYF. The CDR3 nucleotides read TGTGCCAGCAGCCTTGCCGGGGGGTCACAAGGTACGCAGTATTTT. V usage is TRBV7-2 and J usage is TRBJ2-3, with 7 bases matching TRBD2. Germline CDR1 is SGHTA and CDR2 is FQGNSA. The CDR3 spans 15 residues. J gave up 8 bases and V 5 bases, and 13 bases lay outside the gene matches. The entire variable domain, with the rest obtained from reference TRBV7-2 and TRBJ2-3, is as follows: GAGVSQSPSNKVTEKGKDVELRCDPISGHTALYWYRQSLGQGLEFLIYFQGNSAPDKSGLPSDRFSAERTGGSVSTLTIQRTQQEDSAVYLCASSLAGGSQGTQYFGPGTRLTVL.

The V gene is TRBV7-2, the J gene TRBJ2-5; the match to TRBD2 covers 7 bases. The CDR3 loop spans 17 amino acids. Trimming took 2 bases from V and 2 from J; bases not matched to a gene: 11. Germline values: CDR1 SGHTA, CDR2 FQGNSA. The CDR3 nucleotides are TGTGCCAGCAGCTTAAGGGGTCCAGCGGGGAGACAAGAGACCCAGTACTTC. Its translation: CASSLRGPAGRQETQYF.

V is TRBV12-3 or TRBV12-4 and J is TRBJ1-1, with D unclear. This CDR3 is built from 13 residues. The V end lost 3 bases, the J end lost 3 bases, and 8 bases lay between the germline ends. In nucleotides, the CDR3 is TGTGCCAGCAGTTTTGGGAGCCACACTGAAGCTTTCTTT. Translating gives CASSFGSHTEAFF.

V and J are TRBV28 and TRBJ2-5; 10 nucleotides line up with TRBD1. The germline V gene encodes CDR1 MDHEN and CDR2 SYDVKM. CDR3 length: 16 amino acids. V trimming: 6 bases; J trimming: 1 base; junction bases outside the gene matches: 8. CDR3 sequence: CASRTGGLKPQETQYF. In DNA, the CDR3 is TGTGCCAGCAGGACAGGGGGCCTAAAACCCCAAGAGACCCAGTACTTC.

This chain connects TRBV28 to TRBJ2-5; 7 nucleotides agree with TRBD2. This CDR3 is 16 amino acids long. Germline loops: CDR1 MDHEN, CDR2 SYDVKM. V dropped 7 bases and J dropped 7; count of bases not matched to a gene: 18. CDR3 DNA: TGTGCCAGCACCCCTGGTGGGGGAGGGGAGGAGGGGACCCAGTACTTC. This translates into CASTPGGGGEEGTQYF. Together with reference TRBV28 and TRBJ2-5, the CDR3 gives the full variable domain: DVKVTQSSRYLVKRTGEKVFLECVQDMDHENMFWYRQDPGLGLRLIYFSYDVKMKEKGDIPEGYSVSREKKERFSLILESASTNQTSMYLCASTPGGGGEEGTQYFGPGTRLLVL.

The chain is built from TRBV28 and TRBJ1-5, with 10 bases aligning to TRBD1. The V and J ends lost 6 bases and 6 bases, in that order; junction bases with no gene match: 5. The germline V gene has CDR1 MDHEN and CDR2 SYDVKM. CDR3 size: 14 residues. CDR3 loop: CASRTGGAGQPQHF. The CDR3 DNA follows: TGTGCCAGCAGGACAGGGGGCGCGGGTCAGCCCCAGCATTTT.

This chain joins TRBV29-1 and TRBJ2-1, with 9 bases aligning to TRBD1. The trim removed 1 base at V and 3 bases at J, leaving 10 bases unmatched. The CDR3 sequence is 17 residues long. Per germline, CDR1 SQVTM and CDR2 ANQGSEA. The CDR3 DNA reads as TGCAGCGTTGAAGGCTCCTTAGGACAGGGGAACTACAATGAGCAGTTCTTC. Its protein product is CSVEGSLGQGNYNEQFF.

This chain links TRBV28 with TRBJ1-2; TRBD1 might be the D (6 bases). V was shortened by 6 bases and J by 7 bases, with 21 bases between the two germline ends. Germline lookup yields CDR1 MDHEN and CDR2 SYDVKM. The CDR3 is made up of 15 amino acids. The CDR3 DNA sequence: TGTGCCAGCAGCAAGATAGGGGCAGGGGTATCTGGCTACACCTTC. It encodes CASSKIGAGVSGYTF.

The rearrangement uses TRBV18 and TRBJ2-2; weak D call: TRBD2 (6 bases). Germline values: CDR1 KGHSH, CDR2 LQKENI. Trimming stripped 5 bases from V and 6 bases from J, with 10 bases between. CDR3 size: 13 residues. CDR3 sequence (DNA): TGTGCCAGCTCAACGACTAGATCCGGGGAGCTGTTTTTT. This encodes CASSTTRSGELFF. The variable domain in full, completed from reference TRBV18 and TRBJ2-2, reads NAGVMQNPRHLVRRRGQEARLRCSPMKGHSHVYWYRQLPEEGLKFMVYLQKENIIDESGMPKERFSAEFPKEGPSILRIQQVVRGDSAAYFCASSTTRSGELFFGEGSRLTVL.